These 12 T cell receptor beta chains originate from one sample sequenced in a study of blood T cells in healthy people across ages. Then a second PCR, running roughly 6 to 11 cycles, was carried out with a sample-barcoded 5' primer and a J-beta primer mix. From the 5' RACE reads, TCRdb called clonotypes with MiXCR, one entry per CDR3 protein. Of approximately 580,000 distinct CDR3 sequences in the sample, around 24% were seen once. In addition, the sample was reused for a study of T cells of mothers and their children.

The sequencing sample was made of blood. The receptors were gathered from a boy aged 5-17 years in good health.

This clonotype was observed a few times. This chain uses TRBV13 with TRBJ2-5, with 8 positions matching TRBD1. The J call may be in error: the DNA end matches TRBJ2-7 better. This CDR3 is 15 amino acids long. CDR1 and CDR2 from the germline V gene are PRHDT and FYEKMQ (reference sequence). This CDR3 is CASRRSGTGYHEQYF. The CDR3 DNA follows: TGTGCCAGCAGGAGATCCGGGACAGGTTATCACGAGCAGTACTTC.

This clonotype appeared a few times. The chain joins TRBV28 to TRBJ2-5, with D perhaps matching TRBD2 (6 bases). The end of the DNA is better explained by TRBJ2-7, so the J call may be wrong. The CDR3 spans 14 residues. CDR1 is MDHEN, CDR2 SYDVKM, per germline. The CDR3 is CASSFRLEGYEQYF. Written as DNA, the CDR3 is TGTGCCAGCAGTTTCAGACTAGAGGGCTACGAGCAGTACTTC.

The chain joins TRBV20-1 to TRBJ2-4; 7 positions match TRBD1. This CDR3 comprises 13 residues. Trimming at V came to 2 bases and at J to 10 bases, leaving 8 bases not matched to a gene. Germline loops: CDR1 DFQATT, CDR2 SNEGSKA (reference sequence). The CDR3 DNA reads as TGCAGTGCTAGACAAACAGGGGTGGAAATTCAGTACTTC. It is translated as CSARQTGVEIQYF.

This clonotype appeared a few times. The rearrangement uses TRBV24-1 and TRBJ2-5; 10 bases align to TRBD1. Germline CDR1 KGHDR, CDR2 SFDVKD. The CDR3 is made up of 15 amino acids. V lost 4 bases to trimming and J lost 4 bases; unmatched junction nucleotides: 5. The CDR3 nucleotides read TGTGCCACCAGTGAGCTGACAGGGGGCGGAGAGACCCAGTACTTC. Protein: CATSELTGGGETQYF.

This clonotype was counted a few times. The chain carries TRBV3-1 and TRBJ2-3; 7 bases are a match to TRBD2. The junction had 8 bases not matched to a gene; V was cut back by 0 bases and J by 5 bases. Germline V gives CDR1 LGHDT, CDR2 YNNKEL (reference sequence). The CDR3 is made up of 16 amino acids. CDR3 bases: TGTGCCAGCAGCCAAGAGGTAGCGGGTACAGGAGATACGCAGTATTTT. Residues: CASSQEVAGTGDTQYF.

CDR3 residues: CASSPLNVRDKVSGGYEQYF. CDR3 bases: TGTGCCAGCAGTCCCCTCAATGTACGGGACAAGGTTTCTGGTGGCTACGAGCAGTACTTC. The V gene is TRBV6-1, the J gene TRBJ2-1, with D maybe TRBD1 (6 bases). The better agreement between TRBJ2-7 and the DNA end casts doubt on the J call. Germline V CDR1 and CDR2: MNHNS, SASEGT. This CDR3 has 20 residues.

This clonotype was observed a few times. The rearrangement links TRBV12-3 or TRBV12-4 to TRBJ2-5; TRBD1 matches at 11 bases. V shed 6 bases, J shed 4 bases, and the junction held 7 bases outside the gene matches. The CDR3 loop spans 15 amino acids. CDR3 residues: CASRNRDRGGETQYF. CDR3 DNA sequence: TGTGCCAGCAGGAACCGGGACAGGGGGGGAGAGACCCAGTACTTC.

The rearrangement uses TRBV7-2 and TRBJ1-3; D is unresolved. Deletions cut 3 bases from V and 5 bases from J, with 14 bases between. Germline loops: CDR1 SGHTA, CDR2 FQGNSA. The CDR3 loop spans 15 amino acids. CDR3 amino acids: CASSLEPSERNTIYF. In DNA form, the CDR3 reads TGTGCCAGCAGCTTGGAACCAAGTGAGCGAAACACCATATATTTT.

Only one count was recorded for this clonotype. The V and J genes are TRBV7-9 and TRBJ1-1; D unclear. Trimming left V 5 bases short and J 4 bases short, with 8 bases between. The CDR3 covers 12 residues. From germline, CDR1 is SEHNR and CDR2 FQNEAQ (reference sequence). CDR3 DNA sequence: TGTGCCAGCAGCCGCGGGTTCACTGAAGCTTTCTTT. This translates into CASSRGFTEAFF.

This clonotype was found a few times. The chain recombines TRBV13 with TRBJ1-1, with D uncertain. The V gene's germline CDR1 is PRHDT and CDR2 FYEKMQ (reference sequence). V was clipped by 1 base and J by 4 bases, with 7 bases between them. The CDR3 covers 13 residues. CDR3: CASSLASSTEAFF. CDR3 DNA sequence: TGTGCCAGCAGCTTAGCTTCCAGCACTGAAGCTTTCTTT.

V gene TRBV20-1 combines with J gene TRBJ2-5, with TRBD1 as a possible D gene (6 bases). V was trimmed by 6 bases and J by 1 base, leaving 15 bases between them. Germline loops: CDR1 DFQATT, CDR2 SNEGSKA (reference sequence). CDR3 length equals 14 residues. CDR3 in amino acids: CSARSGGTQETQYF. The CDR3 DNA sequence: TGCAGTGCCCGCAGTGGGGGCACCCAAGAGACCCAGTACTTC.

This chain uses TRBV12-3 or TRBV12-4 with TRBJ2-3; 9 bases align to TRBD2. After removal of 7 bases from V and 2 bases from J, the junction contained 13 bases not matched to a gene. The CDR3 consists of 17 residues. The CDR3 sequence: CASTGSIAGDPTDTQYF. In nucleotides, the CDR3 is TGTGCCAGCACCGGATCGATAGCGGGGGACCCCACAGATACGCAGTATTTT.